Listed below are T cell receptor beta chains from one sample, sequenced in a study of T cells in localized non-small cell lung cancer. Measured with immunoSEQ multiplex PCR; TCRdb has only the in-frame clones, and not every one. This sample has roughly 40,000 clones, with around nine tenths found just once. Here the sequenced sample was peripheral blood, taken before any cancer treatment. The receptor source for this set is a woman aged 40-69 years with stage I lung adenocarcinoma. The CDR3 runs from the conserved cysteine through the conserved F or W. The D gene is left open where the match is weak. Size tells how often a clone was seen (once, few, many) or the class of an expanded clone, and some rows leave it out.

D gene	V gene	clone size	J gene	CDR3 protein	CDR3 DNA
-	TRBV30	once	TRBJ2-5	CAWSVHGETQYF	TGTGCCTGGAGTGTACATGGAGAGACCCAGTACTTC
TRBD2	TRBV6-1	once	TRBJ2-5	CASVSGEEETQYF	TGTGCCAGTGTTAGCGGGGAAGAGGAGACCCAGTACTTC
TRBD1	TRBV6-6	-	TRBJ2-1	CASTPGQSYNEQFF	TGTGCCAGCACGCCGGGACAGAGTTACAATGAGCAGTTCTTC
-	TRBV28	-	TRBJ2-3	CASSLGSGSTDTQYF	TGTGCCAGCAGTTTGGGAAGCGGGAGCACAGATACGCAGTATTTT
-	TRBV7-2	-	TRBJ2-1	CASSPQYNNNEQFF	TGTGCCAGCAGCCCTCAATACAACAACAATGAGCAGTTCTTC
-	TRBV6-5	once	TRBJ2-7	CASRTPGYSEQYF	TGTGCCAGCAGGACCCCGGGCTACTCCGAGCAGTACTTC
-	TRBV5-5	once	TRBJ2-3	CASSLGPIGSTDTQYF	TGTGCCAGCAGCTTGGGGCCGATTGGAAGCACAGATACGCAGTATTTT
TRBD2	TRBV6-6	once	TRBJ2-1	CASRLAGVLNEQFF	TGTGCCAGCAGACTAGCGGGAGTGCTCAATGAGCAGTTCTTC
TRBD2	TRBV5-1	-	TRBJ2-3	CASSPWPLAGASTDTQYF	TGCGCCAGCAGCCCATGGCCCCTAGCGGGGGCTAGCACAGATACGCAGTATTTT
TRBD2	TRBV7-9	-	TRBJ2-3	CASSLGLAGVEGTDTQYF	TGTGCCAGCAGCCTCGGACTAGCGGGAGTGGAGGGCACAGATACGCAGTATTTT
-	TRBV30	few	TRBJ1-1	CAWSVLRNTEAFF	TGTGCCTGGAGTGTACTAAGAAACACTGAAGCTTTCTTT
-	TRBV11-2	-	TRBJ2-7	CASSLVGVGGSYEQYF	TGTGCCAGCAGCTTGGTGGGCGTAGGAGGCTCCTACGAGCAGTACTTC
-	TRBV7-2	-	TRBJ2-7	CASSLDRGGGEQYF	TGTGCCAGCAGCTTAGACAGGGGAGGAGGCGAGCAGTACTTC
-	TRBV6-6	-	TRBJ1-1	CASSYRTENTEAFF	TGTGCCAGCAGTTACCGGACAGAGAACACTGAAGCTTTCTTT
-	TRBV7-6	-	TRBJ2-3	CASSLFGVTDTQYF	TGTGCCAGCAGTTTATTCGGCGTCACAGATACGCAGTATTTT
-	TRBV25-1	-	TRBJ2-5	CASSAHPQTAVQETQYF	TGTGCCAGCAGTGCACACCCACAGACGGCGGTACAAGAGACCCAGTACTTC
-	TRBV27	-	TRBJ1-5	CASSLLQGDQPQHF	TGTGCCAGCAGTTTATTGCAGGGAGATCAGCCCCAGCATTTT